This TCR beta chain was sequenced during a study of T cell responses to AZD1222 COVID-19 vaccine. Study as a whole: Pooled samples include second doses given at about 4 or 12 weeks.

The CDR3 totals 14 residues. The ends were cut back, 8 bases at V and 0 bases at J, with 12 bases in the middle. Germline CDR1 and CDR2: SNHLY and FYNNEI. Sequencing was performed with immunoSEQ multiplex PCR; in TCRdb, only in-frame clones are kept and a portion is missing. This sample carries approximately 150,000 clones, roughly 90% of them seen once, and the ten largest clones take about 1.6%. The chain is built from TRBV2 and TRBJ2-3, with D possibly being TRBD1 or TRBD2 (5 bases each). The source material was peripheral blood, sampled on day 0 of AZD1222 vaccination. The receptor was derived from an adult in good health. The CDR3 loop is CASSSWDSTDTQYF. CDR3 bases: TGTGCCAGCTCCTCGTGGGACAGCACAGATACGCAGTATTTT.